What follows are 17 T cell receptor beta chains derived from one specimen sequenced in a study of blood T cell repertoires in COVID-19. The table came from immunoSEQ multiplex PCR; TCRdb's copy has only in-frame clones and leaves some out. The repertoire consists of under 350,000 clones, with roughly 86% occurring once and the leading ten covering 1% to 1.5%. Source material: peripheral blood. These receptors all stem from a man aged 65 to 79 with acute or convalescent COVID-19.

This rearrangement joins TRBV4-2 to TRBJ1-2; no clear D gene. Trimming cost V 0 bases and J 4 bases, with 15 bases left between them. Germline V gene sequence: CDR1 LGHNA, CDR2 YNFKEQ. The CDR3 runs 16 residues. CDR3 loop: CASSQDIPSGTYGYTF. In DNA, the CDR3 is TGTGCCAGCAGCCAAGATATTCCATCGGGTACCTATGGCTACACCTTC.

The chain has TRBV7-2 and TRBJ2-1, with D possibly matching TRBD1 (5 bases). The CDR3 runs to 13 residues. V lost 3 bases, J lost 9 bases, and 12 bases lay in between. CDR1 and CDR2 from the germline V gene are SGHTA and FQGNSA. The CDR3 is CASSFWGQGEQFF. The DNA for the CDR3 is TGTGCCAGCAGCTTCTGGGGTCAGGGTGAGCAGTTCTTC.

The V and J genes are TRBV5-5 and TRBJ2-7; 10 bases line up with TRBD2. Germline V CDR1 and CDR2: SGHKS, YYEKEE (reference sequence). Trimming cost V 3 bases and J 3 bases; bases outside gene matches: 6. The CDR3 is 15 amino acids. The CDR3 here is CASSSTSGYHYEQYF. CDR3 in DNA: TGTGCCAGCAGCTCGACTAGCGGGTACCACTACGAGCAGTACTTC.

The J gene is TRBJ1-1, the V gene TRBV3-1 (or the pseudogene TRBV3-2); possible D gene TRBD1, 6 bases. The CDR3 extends over 14 amino acids. CDR1 LGHDT and CDR2 YNNKEL come from the germline V gene (reference sequence). Trimming stripped 3 bases from V and 6 bases from J, with 14 bases between. CDR3 region: CASSHGTLGAEAFF. In nucleotides, the CDR3 is TGTGCCAGCAGCCACGGGACATTAGGCGCTGAAGCTTTCTTT.

The CDR3 loop reads CASSGQVDEKLFF. DNA for the CDR3: TGTGCCAGCAGTGGTCAGGTAGATGAAAAACTGTTTTTT. V is TRBV2 and J is TRBJ1-4; D remains ambiguous. Germline CDR1 reads SNHLY; CDR2 reads FYNNEI. V dropped 4 bases and J dropped 6 bases, with 9 bases sitting between them. This CDR3 comprises 13 residues.

This CDR3 is CASSLAIRGGREQFF. The CDR3 DNA is TGTGCCAGCAGCTTAGCTATACGGGGAGGCAGGGAGCAGTTCTTC. This sequence joins TRBV7-2 and TRBJ2-1; possible D gene TRBD2, 6 bases. Germline CDR1 reads SGHTA; CDR2 reads FQGNSA. CDR3 length equals 15 residues. Trimming took off 0 bases at V and 10 bases at J, with 16 bases between the two ends.

The rearrangement joins TRBV15 to TRBJ2-5, with 11 bases aligning to TRBD2. Per germline, CDR1 LNHNV and CDR2 YYDKDF (reference sequence). This CDR3 is 15 amino acids long. V lost 3 bases, J lost 5 bases, and 5 bases stayed unmatched. This CDR3 is CATSRVAGGPETQYF. The DNA for the CDR3 is TGTGCCACCAGCAGGGTAGCGGGGGGGCCGGAGACCCAGTACTTC.

The chain links TRBV29-1 to TRBJ1-1, with 8 bases fitting TRBD1. Per the germline V gene, CDR1 is SQVTM and CDR2 is ANQGSEA. The CDR3 sequence is 16 residues long. The ends lost 1 base at V and 2 bases at J; junction bases unmatched: 9. The chain's CDR3 is CSVEGGQGADNTEAFF. DNA of the CDR3: TGCAGCGTTGAAGGGGGGCAGGGGGCGGATAACACTGAAGCTTTCTTT.

The gene calls are TRBV18 and TRBJ1-2; possible D gene TRBD1, 5 bases. The length of the CDR3 is 13 residues. V gave up 6 bases and J gave up 5 bases, with 13 bases separating them. CDR1 and CDR2 from the germline V gene are KGHSH and LQKENI. The CDR3 region has the DNA TGTGCCAGCTCCCCAGCCAGGGATTATGGCTACACCTTC. This codes for CASSPARDYGYTF.

The J gene is TRBJ2-5, the V gene TRBV10-3; D is possibly TRBD2 (6 bases). Germline CDR1 and CDR2: ENHRY and SYGVKD. Trimming left V 9 bases short and J 0 bases short, with 14 bases between. The CDR3 is 14 amino acids. In DNA, the CDR3 is TGTGCCATACGGGCGGGAAGGGACCAAGAGACCCAGTACTTC. The encoded protein is CAIRAGRDQETQYF.

This sequence joins TRBV6-1 and TRBJ2-1; a possible D gene is TRBD2 (7 bases). Deletions cut 4 bases from V and 0 bases from J, with 16 bases between. Germline V lookup: CDR1 MNHNS, CDR2 SASEGT. The CDR3 covers 17 residues. CDR3 amino acids: CASSANGGQLSYNEQFF. The CDR3 DNA is TGTGCCAGCAGTGCCAACGGGGGGCAACTCTCCTACAATGAGCAGTTCTTC.

This clone has only one observation. This chain connects TRBV7-2 to TRBJ1-2; D is undetermined. V lost 9 bases and J 2 bases, leaving 10 bases between the germline ends. Germline values: CDR1 SGHTA, CDR2 FQGNSA. The CDR3 contains 12 residues. CDR3 loop: CASTVQNYGYTF. CDR3 DNA: TGTGCCAGTACGGTACAGAACTATGGCTACACCTTC.

The V and J genes are TRBV6-6 and TRBJ2-3, with 10 bases lining up with TRBD2. Looked up from germline, CDR1 is MNHNY and CDR2 is SVGAGI (reference sequence). The junction had 8 bases not matched to a gene; V was cut back by 6 bases and J by 2 bases. The CDR3 loop spans 16 amino acids. CDR3 sequence: CASRMLLAGTTDTQYF. CDR3 bases: TGTGCCAGCAGGATGTTACTAGCGGGGACCACAGATACGCAGTATTTT.

CDR3: CASSLGYTSGVTYEQYF. In DNA, the CDR3 is TGTGCCAGCAGCTTAGGGTATACTAGCGGGGTTACCTACGAGCAGTACTTC. The rearrangement links TRBV11-2 to TRBJ2-7; TRBD2 agrees at 10 bases. The CDR3 runs to 17 residues. Germline V gene lookup returns CDR1 SGHAT and CDR2 FQNNGV. V shed 1 base and J 2 bases; nucleotides not matched to a gene: 8.

The J gene is TRBJ1-5, the V gene TRBV4-2; 7 bases are shared with TRBD1. From germline, CDR1 is LGHNA and CDR2 YNFKEQ. The CDR3 sequence is 18 residues long. V lost 4 bases, J lost 1 base, and 13 bases stayed unmatched. DNA for the CDR3: TGTGCCAGCAGCCCACGGACAGGCCTCGTCGTAAGCAATCAGCCCCAGCATTTT. It translates to CASSPRTGLVVSNQPQHF.

This chain joins TRBV7-5 and TRBJ2-5; whether TRBD2, the table's D call, matches the DNA was not checked. TRBV7-5 represents a pseudogene. The CDR3 length is 16 residues. CDR3 DNA: TGTGCCAGAAGCTTAACGGCGGGAGAGGGCCAAGAGACCCAGTACTTC. Amino acid sequence: CARSLTAGEGQETQYF.

In this sample, this clone turned up once. The chain recombines TRBV30 with TRBJ1-6; 7 bases align to TRBD1. After removal of 5 bases from V and 4 bases from J, the junction contained 14 bases not matched to a gene. The germline CDR1 and CDR2 sequences are GTSNPN and SVGIG (reference sequence). The CDR3 is 17 residues long. DNA of the CDR3: TGTGCCTGGCGAGGGACAGATATGATAACTTATAATTCACCCCTCCACTTT. It is translated as CAWRGTDMITYNSPLHF.